The 3 T cell receptor beta chains given below trace back to one sample, sequenced in a study of cytomegalovirus exposure and HLA in healthy donors (dated by TCRdb to the late 2010s). Library generation was performed with the immunoSEQ multiplex PCR assay. For the multiplex PCR, a mixture combining 60 forward primers for TCR Vbeta segments and 13 reverse primers for TCR Jbeta segments was used. Entries here come from immuneACCESS through TCRdb and include only in-frame sequences with V and J called. Some clones fail to appear in such tables; in the studies checked, an unresolved V gene covers under half of the shortfall, and the cause of the remainder is unknown. The sample includes some 110,000 clones, with around 80% observed a single time. The top ten hold about 6% of the sample. The specimen was PBMCs. Source of these receptors: a woman aged 50 to 60 in good health and CMV-seropositive.

The V and J genes are TRBV29-1 and TRBJ1-1; D is unclear. This CDR3 region has 13 residues. Germline V lookup: CDR1 SQVTM, CDR2 ANQGSEA. The germline V and J ends were trimmed by 2 bases and 1 base, with 8 bases remaining between them. The CDR3 loop reads CSVESYRNTEAFF. The CDR3 nucleotides are TGCAGCGTTGAAAGCTACCGGAACACTGAAGCTTTCTTT.

This clone was seen more than once but under ten times. This chain's CDR3 is CASSLTGQGVSTYGYTF. The DNA for the CDR3 is TGTGCCAGCAGCCTAACGGGACAGGGGGTTAGCACCTATGGCTACACCTTC. V gene TRBV7-8 combines with J gene TRBJ1-2, with 11 bases matching TRBD1. CDR3 length equals 17 residues. The germline gives CDR1 SGHVS, CDR2 FQNEAQ. V dropped 5 bases and J dropped 4; count of bases not matched to a gene: 12.

This clone appeared once. The chain uses TRBV5-4 and TRBJ2-5; no firm D call. CDR1 is SGHNT, CDR2 YYREEE, per germline (reference sequence). The V gene lost 4 bases and the J gene lost 2 bases, with 12 bases spanning the gap. This CDR3 is built from 14 residues. CDR3 protein: CASSRYASQETQYF. CDR3 nucleotide sequence: TGTGCCAGCAGCCGATATGCTAGTCAAGAGACCCAGTACTTC. The variable domain in full, completed from reference TRBV5-4 and TRBJ2-5, reads ETGVTQSPTHLIKTRGQQVTLRCSSQSGHNTVSWYQQALGQGPQFIFQYYREEENGRGNFPPRFSGLQFPNYSSELNVNALELDDSALYLCASSRYASQETQYFGPGTRLLVL.